Following are 13 T cell receptor beta chains from one sample sequenced in a study of regulatory T cells in long-lasting Graves disease. The time point here: persistent/refractory GD, antithyroid drugs over 5 years with positive TRAb. Generation of the TCR library employed RNA extracted from PBMCs. CDR3-region Arm-PCR and iRepertoire HTBI primers produced the TCR beta libraries. Using its own MiXCR run on the multiplex PCR reads, TCRdb lists one record per CDR3 protein. The sample holds 600,000 to 800,000 distinct CDR3 sequences, 25% to 35% seen once. The sample in question was peripheral blood mononuclear cells (PBMCs), obtained when the disease was refractory, from a patient treated with antithyroid drugs. These receptors all come from a female donor with Graves disease.

The chain employs TRBV13 and TRBJ2-2; possible D gene TRBD2, 6 bases. The length of the CDR3 is 17 residues. Trimming cost V 4 bases and J 1 base, with 16 bases left between them. Germline values: CDR1 PRHDT, CDR2 FYEKMQ (reference sequence). CDR3 loop: CASSWTTLRENTGELFF. The CDR3 DNA sequence: TGTGCCAGCAGCTGGACGACTTTGCGGGAGAACACCGGGGAGCTGTTTTTT.

The rearrangement joins TRBV29-1 to TRBJ1-1; no definite D call. The CDR3 is 12 amino acids. Trimming shortened V by 7 bases and J by 1 base, and 10 bases separated the two germline ends. Germline CDR1 reads SQVTM; CDR2 reads ANQGSEA. CDR3 sequence reads: CSAVPGNTEAFF. The DNA for the CDR3 is TGCAGCGCCGTACCCGGGAACACTGAAGCTTTCTTT.

Concerning this clonotype itself: A much larger clone lies a single base off, so this may be a read error. The chain recombines TRBV28 with TRBJ2-7; 7 bases fit TRBD2. CDR3 length equals 15 residues. Trimming removed 5 bases from V and 6 bases from J; junction bases left unmatched: 13. Germline V CDR1 and CDR2: MDHEN, SYDVKM. The chain's CDR3 is CASSVSWLAESEQYF. CDR3 nucleotide sequence: TGTGCCAGCAGTGTTTCTTGGCTAGCGGAATCCGAGCAGTACTTC. The full variable domain, rest sourced from reference TRBV28 and TRBJ2-7, is DVKVTQSSRYLVKRTGEKVFLECVQDMDHENMFWYRQDPGLGLRLIYFSYDVKMKEKGDIPEGYSVSREKKERFSLILESASTNQTSMYLCASSVSWLAESEQYFGPGTRLTVT.

This clonotype has just a few counts. V is TRBV11-2 and J is TRBJ2-7; no firm D call. Trimming removed 4 bases at V and 3 bases at J, with 16 bases between. The CDR3 length is 15 residues. Germline lookup yields CDR1 SGHAT and CDR2 FQNNGV. Here the CDR3 reads CASSSSGRIGYEQYF. The CDR3 DNA follows: TGTGCCAGCAGCTCCTCCGGACGGATTGGCTACGAGCAGTACTTC.

The genes are TRBV6-1 and TRBJ2-7; 12 nucleotides line up with TRBD2. CDR1 and CDR2 (germline): MNHNS, SASEGT. The V and J ends lost 0 bases and 6 bases, in that order; junction bases with no gene match: 21. This CDR3 comprises 21 residues. CDR3: CASSEALTRTHSSGRATEQYF. CDR3 nucleotides: TGTGCCAGCAGTGAAGCGTTGACGCGCACTCATTCTAGCGGGAGGGCCACCGAGCAGTACTTC.

This clonotype was picked up a small number of times. The chain has TRBV6-2 or TRBV6-3 and TRBJ1-2; TRBD1 agrees at 8 bases. Germline CDR1 is MNHEY and CDR2 is SVGEGT. The CDR3 contains 18 residues. V shed 2 bases and J 2 bases; nucleotides not matched to a gene: 13. The CDR3 DNA is TGTGCCAGCAGTTACCCAGGACAGGGAAGAGGTTTGAACTATGGCTACACCTTC. Its translation is CASSYPGQGRGLNYGYTF.

This clonotype was detected ten times or more. The chain recombines TRBV12-3 or TRBV12-4 with TRBJ1-4, with D hard to call. V was clipped by 3 bases and J by 4 bases, with 12 bases between them. The CDR3 is 15 amino acids. The CDR3, as DNA: TGTGCCAGCAGTTTCGGGAGCAGCCGTAATGAAAAACTGTTTTTT. Amino acids: CASSFGSSRNEKLFF.

This clonotype has at least ten counts. This chain joins TRBV28 and TRBJ1-5, with unresolved D. The CDR3 covers 14 residues. V shed 2 bases and J shed 3 bases, with 8 bases lying between them. The germline V gene has CDR1 MDHEN and CDR2 SYDVKM. CDR3 DNA: TGTGCCAGCAGTTTAACCATTCCCAATCAGCCCCAGCATTTT. Amino acid sequence: CASSLTIPNQPQHF.

In this sample, this clonotype turned up a few times. The chain is built from TRBV7-3 and TRBJ1-1; D call uncertain. Germline CDR1 reads SGHTA; CDR2 reads FQGTGA. The V end was cut by 3 bases, the J end by 0 bases, with 8 bases between. The CDR3 extends over 14 amino acids. The CDR3 protein is CASSFGTMNTEAFF. The CDR3 DNA is TGTGCCAGCAGCTTCGGCACAATGAACACTGAAGCTTTCTTT.

V and J are TRBV11-2 and TRBJ2-2; tentatively, D is TRBD2 (6 bases). This CDR3 has 15 amino acids. CDR1 is SGHAT and CDR2 is FQNNGV in the germline V gene. Trimming stripped 2 bases from V and 4 bases from J, with 11 bases between. The CDR3 is CASSLRGLGTGELFF. Written as DNA, the CDR3 is TGTGCCAGCAGCTTACGGGGACTCGGCACCGGGGAGCTGTTTTTT. The full variable domain, rest sourced from reference TRBV11-2 and TRBJ2-2, is EAGVAQSPRYKIIEKRQSVAFWCNPISGHATLYWYQQILGQGPKLLIQFQNNGVVDDSQLPKDRFSAERLKGVDSTLKIQPAKLEDSAVYLCASSLRGLGTGELFFGEGSRLTVL.

The chain has TRBV19 and TRBJ2-2; D uncertain. The CDR3 has 13 residues. CDR1 LNHDA and CDR2 SQIVND come from the germline V gene (reference sequence). The V end lost 5 bases, the J end lost 6 bases, and 10 bases lay between the germline ends. The CDR3 reads CASSGQHAGELFF. CDR3 sequence (DNA): TGTGCCAGTAGTGGGCAGCACGCCGGGGAGCTGTTTTTT.

This clonotype was seen a few times. This sequence joins TRBV6-1 and TRBJ1-2; no reliable D call. The germline V gene has CDR1 MNHNS and CDR2 SASEGT. The CDR3 sequence is 12 residues long. V lost 11 bases and J 7 bases, leaving 17 bases between the germline ends. The CDR3 DNA is TGTGCCGCCACCGAGGGAGTACGTGGCTACACCTTC. Protein product: CAATEGVRGYTF.

This clonotype showed up many times. The V gene is TRBV29-1, the J gene TRBJ1-1, with no clear D. Germline V gene lookup returns CDR1 SQVTM and CDR2 ANQGSEA. Trimming took 6 bases from V and 2 from J, leaving 16 bases between them. The CDR3 is made up of 14 amino acids. The CDR3 sequence is CSVQRVRANTEAFF. CDR3 in DNA: TGCAGCGTGCAGAGGGTCCGGGCAAACACTGAAGCTTTCTTT.